The present TCR beta chain was sequenced within a study of T-cell reconstitution after alpha-beta-depleted transplantation in children. Note on this clonotype: Its matching antigen is unknown.

Germline CDR1 and CDR2: SQVTM and ANQGSEA. The ends lost 6 bases at V and 0 bases at J; junction bases unmatched: 13. The CDR3 runs to 18 residues. Preparing the TCRbeta library involved the use of unique molecular identifiers. MiXCR, run by TCRdb on the PCR reads, gives a single entry per CDR3 protein. The table shows under 250,000 distinct CDR3 sequences, with roughly 15% occurring only once. Whole-study results and caveats: T-cell counts and diversity were attributed mostly to newly produced T cells one year after transplant. Several hundred expanded graft clones reportedly supplied alpha-beta T cells about two months after transplant.

The V call is TRBV29-1, the J call TRBJ2-6; 8 nucleotides agree with TRBD1. The input for sequencing was PBMCs, mostly from graft donor cells, taken 360 days after TCRalphabeta/CD19-depleted stem cell transplant. The origin of this receptor is a male patient aged 2-10 years who had a stem cell transplant for acute lymphoblastic leukemia, so the T cells may come from the graft donor. Here the CDR3 reads CSVLHPGQALSGANVLTF. The CDR3 DNA reads as TGCAGCGTACTCCATCCGGGACAGGCTCTCTCTGGGGCCAACGTCCTGACTTTC.